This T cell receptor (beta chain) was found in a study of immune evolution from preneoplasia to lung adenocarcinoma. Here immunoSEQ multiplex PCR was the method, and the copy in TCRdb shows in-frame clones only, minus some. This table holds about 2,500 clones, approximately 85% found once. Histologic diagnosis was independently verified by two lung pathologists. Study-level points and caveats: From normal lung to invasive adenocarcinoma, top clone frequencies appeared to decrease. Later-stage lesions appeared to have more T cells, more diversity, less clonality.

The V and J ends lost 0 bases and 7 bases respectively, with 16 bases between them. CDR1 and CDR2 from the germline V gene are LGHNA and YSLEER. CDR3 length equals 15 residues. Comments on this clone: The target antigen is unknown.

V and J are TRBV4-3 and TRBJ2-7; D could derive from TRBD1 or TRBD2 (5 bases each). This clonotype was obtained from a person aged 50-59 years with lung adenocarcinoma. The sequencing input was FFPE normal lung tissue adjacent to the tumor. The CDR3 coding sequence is TGCGCCAGCAGCCAAGATGACGGGGCGGTTCTGGAGCAGTACTTC. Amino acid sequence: CASSQDDGAVLEQYF.